Included here is one T cell receptor (beta chain) sequence, with context. This clone appeared once. The clone's antigen remains unknown. There are no base qualities to consult, and no much larger clone falls within one base. The record originates from a study of blood T cell repertoires in COVID-19 (TCRdb year 2020). With regard to the full study: Samples from collaborators originated in the United States, Italy and Spain and spanned both the acute and convalescent phases of COVID-19. The material from the prospective study consisted of cDNA or gDNA derived from T cells, B-cell-depleted T cells, or PBMCs. Deeply sampled blood TCRbeta repertoires from subjects exposed to, actively infected with, or recovered from COVID-19 were included in the dataset. The repertoires were released in a freely available public database meant as a resource for research on the immune response to SARS-CoV-2. Samples were obtained from the ongoing ImmuneRACE study (first 160 participants) and from over 1,000 subjects provided by 6 global collaborators. Nearly every sample came with metadata listing a de-identified subject ID, COVID-19 status, age in years and sex. Where available, HLA class I and class II types were taken from metadata supplied by the sample provider and were not determined by assay-based typing. Study-wide conclusions, independent of this receptor: The quantity of clinical and demographic metadata differed by source and by participant and was supplied without curation.

The germline V gene (reference sequence) gives CDR1 as LGHDT and CDR2 as YNNKEL. The CDR3 contains 13 residues, cysteine and phenylalanine counted. The DNA shown is the 39-base CDR3, in frame from base 1. The germline ends are 9 bases apart after V is trimmed by 3 bases and J by 4 bases. Each collaborating institution followed its own protocols to collect whole blood in K2EDTA tubes. Collaborator samples were shipped for TCRbeta analysis as frozen whole blood, isolated PBMCs, or DNA extracted from either sample type. The immunoSEQ Assay, a bias-controlled multiplex PCR, was used to amplify TCRbeta CDR3 regions from genomic DNA. Per the original workflow: The number of nucleated cells in each sample was estimated from the amplification of reference gene primers within the assay. To quantify the absolute abundance of each unique TCRbeta CDR3 rearrangement, sequence reads were collapsed and filtered. For each sample, productive Simpson clonality was calculated as the square root of Simpson's diversity index across productive rearrangements. TCRdb's version of the immuneACCESS table is confined to in-frame rearrangements and falls short of the full clone set. An unresolved V gene accounts for under half of the shortfall where checked; the remainder is of unknown origin. The DNA was the basis for D and trimming; V, J and clone size are from that table. This sample is represented by 45,000 to 50,000 clones; around four fifths of them were singletons. The top ten clones comprise under 60% of the sample.

The receptor chain draws on TRBV3-1 (or the pseudogene TRBV3-2) and TRBJ1-2; TRBD1 is possibly the D segment (5 matching bases). This sequence was found in a man in his sixties or seventies with acute or convalescent COVID-19. Sequenced: peripheral blood. The CDR3 corresponds to CASSQYRGYGYTF. In nucleotide form, the sequence is TGTGCCAGCAGCCAGTATAGGGGCTATGGCTACACCTTC.